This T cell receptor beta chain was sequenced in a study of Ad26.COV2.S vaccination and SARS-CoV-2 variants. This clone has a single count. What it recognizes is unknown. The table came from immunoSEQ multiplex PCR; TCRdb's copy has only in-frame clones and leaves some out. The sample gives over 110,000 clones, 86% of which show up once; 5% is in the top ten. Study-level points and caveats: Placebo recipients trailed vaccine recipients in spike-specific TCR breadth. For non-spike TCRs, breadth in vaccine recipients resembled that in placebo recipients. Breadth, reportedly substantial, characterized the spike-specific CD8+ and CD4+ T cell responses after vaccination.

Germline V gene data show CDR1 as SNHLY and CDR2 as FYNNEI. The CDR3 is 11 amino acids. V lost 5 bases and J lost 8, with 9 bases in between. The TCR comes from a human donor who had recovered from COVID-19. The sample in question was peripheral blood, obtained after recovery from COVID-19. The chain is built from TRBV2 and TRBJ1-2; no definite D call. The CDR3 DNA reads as TGTGCCAGCAGTTATGCAGTCGGCTACACCTTC. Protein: CASSYAVGYTF.